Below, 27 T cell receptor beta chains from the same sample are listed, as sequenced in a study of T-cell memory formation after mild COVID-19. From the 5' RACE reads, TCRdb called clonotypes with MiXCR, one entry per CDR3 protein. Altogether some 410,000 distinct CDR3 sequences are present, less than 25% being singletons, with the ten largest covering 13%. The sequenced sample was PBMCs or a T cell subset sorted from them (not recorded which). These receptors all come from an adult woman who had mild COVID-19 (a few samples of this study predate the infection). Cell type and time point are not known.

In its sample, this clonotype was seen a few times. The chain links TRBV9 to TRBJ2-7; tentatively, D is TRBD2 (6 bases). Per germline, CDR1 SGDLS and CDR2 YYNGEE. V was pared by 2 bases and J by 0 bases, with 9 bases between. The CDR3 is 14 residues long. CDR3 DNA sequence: TGTGCCAGCAGCGTGGGACTCAACTCCTACGAGCAGTACTTC. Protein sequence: CASSVGLNSYEQYF.

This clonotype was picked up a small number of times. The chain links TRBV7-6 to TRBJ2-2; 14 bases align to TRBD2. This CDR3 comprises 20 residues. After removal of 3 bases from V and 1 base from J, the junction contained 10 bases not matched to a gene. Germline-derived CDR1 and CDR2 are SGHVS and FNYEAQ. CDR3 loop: CASSFYGTSGSVGNTGELFF. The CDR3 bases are TGTGCCAGCAGCTTCTACGGGACTAGCGGGAGTGTGGGGAACACCGGGGAGCTGTTTTTT.

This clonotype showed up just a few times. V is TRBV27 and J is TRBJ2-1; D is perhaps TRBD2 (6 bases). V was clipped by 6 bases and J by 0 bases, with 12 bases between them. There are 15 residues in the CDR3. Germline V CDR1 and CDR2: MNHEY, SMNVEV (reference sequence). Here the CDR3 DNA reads TGTGCCAGCAGGCCTCTAGCGAGCTCCTACAATGAGCAGTTCTTC. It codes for CASRPLASSYNEQFF.

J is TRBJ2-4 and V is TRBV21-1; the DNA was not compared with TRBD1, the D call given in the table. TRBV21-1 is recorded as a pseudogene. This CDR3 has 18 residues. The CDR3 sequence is CASSKALQGGVAKNIQYF. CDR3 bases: TGTGCCAGCAGCAAAGCGTTACAGGGGGGAGTAGCCAAAAACATTCAGTACTTC.

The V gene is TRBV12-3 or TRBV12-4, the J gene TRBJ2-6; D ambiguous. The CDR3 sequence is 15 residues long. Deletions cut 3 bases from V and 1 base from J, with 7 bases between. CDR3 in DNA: TGTGCCAGCAGTTTTTGGCGGTCTGGGGCCAACGTCCTGACTTTC. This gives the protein CASSFWRSGANVLTF.

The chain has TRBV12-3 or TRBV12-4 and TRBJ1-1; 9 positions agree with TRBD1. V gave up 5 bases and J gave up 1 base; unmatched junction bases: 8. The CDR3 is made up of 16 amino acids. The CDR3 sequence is CASSPRNRGQNTEAFF. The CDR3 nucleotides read TGTGCCAGCAGTCCGAGGAACAGGGGGCAGAACACTGAAGCTTTCTTT.

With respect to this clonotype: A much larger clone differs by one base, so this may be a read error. CDR3 sequence: CASSLGQGTYNKQFF. Here the CDR3 DNA reads TGTGCCAGCAGCTTGGGACAGGGAACCTACAATAAGCAGTTCTTC. The V gene is TRBV5-8, the J gene TRBJ2-1; 7 positions match TRBD1. The CDR3 loop spans 15 amino acids. Germline loops: CDR1 SGHTS, CDR2 YDEGEE.

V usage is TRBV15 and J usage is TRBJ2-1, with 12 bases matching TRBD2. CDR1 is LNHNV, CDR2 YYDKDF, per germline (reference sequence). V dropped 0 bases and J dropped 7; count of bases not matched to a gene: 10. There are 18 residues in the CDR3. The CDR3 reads CATSRESLAGGPGNEQFF. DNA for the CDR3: TGTGCCACCAGCAGAGAATCCCTAGCGGGAGGGCCGGGGAATGAGCAGTTCTTC.

The CDR3: CASSHNQDVNTGELFF. The CDR3 DNA follows: TGTGCCAGCAGCCATAACCAGGACGTGAACACCGGGGAGCTGTTTTTT. The J gene is TRBJ2-2, the V gene TRBV12-3 or TRBV12-4; D is ambiguous. Trimming left V 6 bases short and J 1 base short, with 15 bases between. The CDR3 spans 16 residues.

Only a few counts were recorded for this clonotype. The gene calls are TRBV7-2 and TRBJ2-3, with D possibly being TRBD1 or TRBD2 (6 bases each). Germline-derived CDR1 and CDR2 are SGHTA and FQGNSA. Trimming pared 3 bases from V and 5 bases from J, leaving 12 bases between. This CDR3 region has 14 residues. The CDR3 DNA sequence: TGTGCCAGCAGCTTCGGGGGCCCCGGAGATACGCAGTATTTT. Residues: CASSFGGPGDTQYF.

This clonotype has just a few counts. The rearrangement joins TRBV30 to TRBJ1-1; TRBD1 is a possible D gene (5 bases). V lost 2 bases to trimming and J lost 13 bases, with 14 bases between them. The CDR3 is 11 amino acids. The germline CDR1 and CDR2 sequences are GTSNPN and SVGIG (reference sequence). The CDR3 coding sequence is TGTGCCTGGAGTCGCAGGGAAAATGGTTTCTTT. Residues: CAWSRRENGFF.

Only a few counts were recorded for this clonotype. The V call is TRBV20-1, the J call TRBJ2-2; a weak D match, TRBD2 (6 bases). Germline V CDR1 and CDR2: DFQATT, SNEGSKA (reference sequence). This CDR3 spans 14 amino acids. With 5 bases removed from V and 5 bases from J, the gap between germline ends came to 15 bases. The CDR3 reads CSARRWGETGELFF. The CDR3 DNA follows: TGCAGTGCTCGCCGGTGGGGGGAGACCGGGGAGCTGTTTTTT.

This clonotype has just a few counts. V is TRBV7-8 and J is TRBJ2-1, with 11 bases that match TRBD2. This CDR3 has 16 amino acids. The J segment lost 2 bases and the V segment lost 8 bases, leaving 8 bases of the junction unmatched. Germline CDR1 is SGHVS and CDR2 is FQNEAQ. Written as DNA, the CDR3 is TGTGCCAGCGGCGAGACTAGCGGGGCGCCCTACAATGAGCAGTTCTTC. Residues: CASGETSGAPYNEQFF.

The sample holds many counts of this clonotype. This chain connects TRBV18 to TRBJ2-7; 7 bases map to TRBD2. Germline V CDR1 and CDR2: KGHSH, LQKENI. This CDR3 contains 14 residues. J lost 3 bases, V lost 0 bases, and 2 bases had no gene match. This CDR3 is CASSPPSGIYEQYF. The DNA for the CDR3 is TGTGCCAGCTCACCACCGAGCGGGATCTACGAGCAGTACTTC.

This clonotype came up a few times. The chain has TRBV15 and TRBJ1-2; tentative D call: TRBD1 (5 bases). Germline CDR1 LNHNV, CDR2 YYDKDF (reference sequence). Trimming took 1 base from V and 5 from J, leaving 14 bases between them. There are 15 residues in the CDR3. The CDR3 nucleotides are TGTGCCACCAGCAGAGGGAAAGGGGTCCTTTATGGCTACACCTTC. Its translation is CATSRGKGVLYGYTF. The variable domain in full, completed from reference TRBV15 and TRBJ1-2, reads DAMVIQNPRYQVTQFGKPVTLSCSQTLNHNVMYWYQQKSSQAPKLLFHYYDKDFNNEADTPDNFQSRRPNTSFCFLDIRSPGLGDTAMYLCATSRGKGVLYGYTFGSGTRLTVV.

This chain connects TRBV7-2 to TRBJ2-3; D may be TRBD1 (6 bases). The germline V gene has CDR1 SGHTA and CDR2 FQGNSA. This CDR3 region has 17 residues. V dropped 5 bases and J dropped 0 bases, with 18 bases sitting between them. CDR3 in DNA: TGTGCCAGCAGCCTCATGTTGGGGGCAGAAAGCACAGATACGCAGTATTTT. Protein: CASSLMLGAESTDTQYF.

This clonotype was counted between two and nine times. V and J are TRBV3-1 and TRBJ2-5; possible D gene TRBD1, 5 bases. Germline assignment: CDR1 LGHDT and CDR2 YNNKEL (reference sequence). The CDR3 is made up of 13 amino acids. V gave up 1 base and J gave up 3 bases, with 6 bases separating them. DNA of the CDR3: TGTGCCAGCAGCCAAGGGACAAAAGAGACCCAGTACTTC. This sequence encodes CASSQGTKETQYF.

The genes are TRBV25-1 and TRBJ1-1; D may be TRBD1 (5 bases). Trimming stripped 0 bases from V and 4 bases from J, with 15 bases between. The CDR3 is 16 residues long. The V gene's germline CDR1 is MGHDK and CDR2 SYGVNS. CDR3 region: CASSEYTPGRATEAFF. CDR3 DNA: TGTGCCAGCAGTGAATATACCCCAGGCAGGGCCACTGAAGCTTTCTTT.

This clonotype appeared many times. The DNA of the CDR3 is TGTGCCAGCAGCCAAGGACAGAACACCGGGGAGCTGTTTTTT. The encoded protein is CASSQGQNTGELFF. The chain employs TRBV7-8 and TRBJ2-2; a weak D match, TRBD1 (5 bases). Looked up from germline, CDR1 is SGHVS and CDR2 is FQNEAQ. CDR3 length: 14 amino acids. With 5 bases removed from V and 1 base from J, the gap between germline ends came to 8 bases.

DNA of the CDR3: TGCGCCAGCAGACAAGACAGGGCCTACGAGCAGTACTTC. Protein sequence: CASRQDRAYEQYF. This chain links TRBV5-1 with TRBJ2-7, with TRBD1 identical over 7 bases. Germline CDR1 is SGHRS and CDR2 is YFSETQ. The CDR3 has 13 amino acids. J gave up 2 bases and V 5 bases, and 4 bases lay outside the gene matches.

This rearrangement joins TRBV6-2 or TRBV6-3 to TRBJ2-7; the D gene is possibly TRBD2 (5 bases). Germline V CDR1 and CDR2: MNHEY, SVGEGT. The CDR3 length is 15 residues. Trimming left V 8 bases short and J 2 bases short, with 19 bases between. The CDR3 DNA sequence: TGTGCCAGCTGTCCGGGCCCAGAGGGCCCCTACGAGCAGTACTTC. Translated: CASCPGPEGPYEQYF.

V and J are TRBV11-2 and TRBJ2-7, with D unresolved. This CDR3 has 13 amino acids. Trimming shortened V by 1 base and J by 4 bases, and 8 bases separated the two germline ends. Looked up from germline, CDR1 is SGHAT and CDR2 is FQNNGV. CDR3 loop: CASSLGKGYEQYF. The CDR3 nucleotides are TGTGCCAGCAGCTTAGGCAAGGGTTACGAGCAGTACTTC.

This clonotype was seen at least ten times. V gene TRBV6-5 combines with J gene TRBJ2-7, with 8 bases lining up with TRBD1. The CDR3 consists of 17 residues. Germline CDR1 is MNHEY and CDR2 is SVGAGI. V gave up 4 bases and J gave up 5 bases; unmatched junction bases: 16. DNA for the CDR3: TGTGCCAGCAGTTTCATCCTCTCAGGGGGCTTGGTAGACGAGCAGTACTTC. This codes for CASSFILSGGLVDEQYF.

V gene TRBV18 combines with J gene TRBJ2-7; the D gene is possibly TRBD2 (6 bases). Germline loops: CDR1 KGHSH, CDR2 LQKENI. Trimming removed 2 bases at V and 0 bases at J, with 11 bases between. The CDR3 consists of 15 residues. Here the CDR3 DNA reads TGTGCCAGCTCACCATCTGCGGGGAGCTCCTACGAGCAGTACTTC. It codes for CASSPSAGSSYEQYF.

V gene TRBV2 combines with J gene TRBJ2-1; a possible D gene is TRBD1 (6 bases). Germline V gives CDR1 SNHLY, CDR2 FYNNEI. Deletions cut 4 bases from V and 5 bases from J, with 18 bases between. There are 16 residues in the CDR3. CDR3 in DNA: TGTGCCAGCAGTGGCACAGGGCCCAAGGGGCACAATGAGCAGTTCTTC. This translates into CASSGTGPKGHNEQFF.

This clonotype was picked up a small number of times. CDR3 in amino acids: CASSGRTSNQPQHF. As DNA, the CDR3 is TGTGCCAGCTCAGGGCGGACTAGCAATCAGCCCCAGCATTTT. The chain links TRBV18 to TRBJ1-5; D is uncertain. Trimming cost V 5 bases and J 0 bases, with 8 bases left between them. CDR3 length: 14 residues. Germline loops: CDR1 KGHSH, CDR2 LQKENI.

Written as DNA, the CDR3 is TGTGCCAGCAGCCCGGGGGGTAGCGGGAGGGGGGATACGCAGTATTTT. Protein product: CASSPGGSGRGDTQYF. The chain is built from TRBV11-2 and TRBJ2-3; 11 positions match TRBD2. J was trimmed by 6 bases and V by 5 bases; bases with no gene match: 10. Germline assignment: CDR1 SGHAT and CDR2 FQNNGV. The CDR3 runs to 16 residues.